A selection of T cell receptor beta chains follows, all from one sample in a study of CD8+CD57+ T cells in acquired aplastic anemia. One entry per CDR3 protein, called by TCRdb with MiXCR from the reads. Counted here are over 150,000 distinct CDR3 sequences, over 70% occurring once; the ten biggest clones make up 45% to 60%. Sequenced: sorted CD4+, CD8+, or CD8+CD57+ T cells (not recorded which) from PBMCs. The receptors were gathered from a human donor with aplastic anemia. The CDR3 runs from the conserved cysteine through the conserved F or W. A D gene is named only where the DNA matches it firmly. Rows give clone size only sometimes, using once, few, many, or a class for an expanded clone.

clone size	V gene	CDR3 length	D gene	J gene	CDR3 DNA	CDR3 protein
-	TRBV5-1	15	-	TRBJ2-1	TGCGCCAGCAGCTCTCCGTTGAGCTCCTACAATGAGCAGTTCTTC	CASSSPLSSYNEQFF
-	TRBV27	14	-	TRBJ2-4	TGTGCCAGCAGTCCGCTTCAGGGGGGCGGCATTCAGTACTTC	CASSPLQGGGIQYF
-	TRBV6-5	16	TRBD1	TRBJ2-1	TGCGCCAGCGGTTCTCCACCGGGACAGGGGGCCCATGAGCAGTTCTTC	CASGSPPGQGAHEQFF
many	TRBV6-1	15	-	TRBJ2-3	TGTGCCAGCAGTGAAGGTGCCGGGGGATTAGATACGCAGTATTTT	CASSEGAGGLDTQYF
-	TRBV6-4	13	-	TRBJ1-6	TGTGCCAGCAGTGTTCGTGCGAATTCACCCCTCCACTTT	CASSVRANSPLHF
-	TRBV7-9	12	-	TRBJ2-5	TGTGCCAACAGCTCTCGAGCCGGAACCCAGTACTTC	CANSSRAGTQYF
-	TRBV7-9	14	TRBD2	TRBJ2-5	TGTGCCAGCAGACCTCCTAGCGGCCAAGAGACCCAGTACTTC	CASRPPSGQETQYF
-	TRBV20-1	13	TRBD1	TRBJ2-1	TGCAGTGCCCCAGGGACAGGGAGTAATGAGCAGTTCTTC	CSAPGTGSNEQFF
-	TRBV24-1	13	-	TRBJ1-2	TGTGCCACCAGTGATCTCCAGGGTAAGGGCTACACCTTC	CATSDLQGKGYTF
once	TRBV20-1	13	-	TRBJ2-7	TGCAGTGCTAGAGTTACAGGGACTGGCGAGCAGTACTTC	CSARVTGTGEQYF
-	TRBV5-6	14	TRBD1	TRBJ2-7	TGTGCCAGCAGTGCCGGGACAGGGTATTGCGAGCAGTACTTC	CASSAGTGYCEQYF
-	TRBV2	16	-	TRBJ2-1	TGTGCCAGCAGGGCCTTTAGCGCCAGCTCCTACAATGAGCAGTTCTTC	CASRAFSASSYNEQFF
-	TRBV7-2	13	TRBD2	TRBJ2-5	TGTGCCAGCAGTACTAGCGGGGGTGAGACCCAGTACTTC	CASSTSGGETQYF
-	TRBV5-8	18	-	TRBJ1-1	TGTGCCAGCAGTGGATATAATGGACTAGCGGGAGCGAACACTGAAGCTTTCTTT	CASSGYNGLAGANTEAFF
-	TRBV14	15	TRBD2	TRBJ2-1	TGTGCCAGCAGCGCTCTAGCGGGAGGCCACAATGAGCAGTTCTTC	CASSALAGGHNEQFF
few	TRBV7-6	17	TRBD1	TRBJ1-2	TGTGCCAGCAGCCCTCGCGGGACAGGGTTTAGCATCGGTGGCTACACCTTC	CASSPRGTGFSIGGYTF
-	TRBV20-1	14	TRBD1	TRBJ1-5	TGCAGTGCTGGACCTACAGGGGGCCCGGAGCCCCAGCATTTT	CSAGPTGGPEPQHF
-	TRBV5-1	14	-	TRBJ1-6	TGCGCCAGCAGCTTGGAGGGAGATAATTCACCCCTCCACTTT	CASSLEGDNSPLHF
few	TRBV10-2	14	-	TRBJ2-7	TGCGCCAGCAGCGCGACATCTCCGGAGGGCGAGCAGTACTTC	CASSATSPEGEQYF
-	TRBV7-2	14	-	TRBJ2-7	TGTGCCAGCAGCTCGGGACTCCTTTTGTACGAGCAGTACTTC	CASSSGLLLYEQYF
-	TRBV29-1	17	-	TRBJ2-5	TGCAGCGTTGAAGGGCCTCCCACCCATTTGCTACAAGAGACCCAGTACTTC	CSVEGPPTHLLQETQYF
-	TRBV7-9	16	-	TRBJ2-1	TGTGCCAGCAGCTCTTACGAGACTACAGGGTACGGTGAGCAGTTCTTC	CASSSYETTGYGEQFF
-	TRBV15	14	-	TRBJ2-7	TGTGCCACCAGCCAATTAGGGGGGAAGCACGAGCAGTACTTC	CATSQLGGKHEQYF
-	TRBV15	14	TRBD1	TRBJ2-7	TGTGCCACCAGCAGGAACGACAGGGGCCACGAGCAGTACTTC	CATSRNDRGHEQYF
-	TRBV6-2/TRBV6-3	15	-	TRBJ1-5	TGTGCCAGCAGTTACTCGACGGATGAGGAACAGCCCCAGCATTTT	CASSYSTDEEQPQHF
-	TRBV5-1	15	TRBD1	TRBJ2-1	TGCGCCAGCAGCCCGGGACAGTTAACCTACAATGAGCAGTTCTTC	CASSPGQLTYNEQFF
-	TRBV7-9	14	TRBD1	TRBJ2-1	TGTGCCAGCAGCTTACACCGGGACAGCCCCGGGCAGTTCTTC	CASSLHRDSPGQFF
-	TRBV20-1	13	-	TRBJ2-3	TGCAGTGCTGCCGCCCCTAGCACAGATACGCAGTATTTT	CSAAAPSTDTQYF
-	TRBV19	14	-	TRBJ1-2	TGTGCCGTAGAGGAGCGAGGTGCTAACTATGGCTACACCTTC	CAVEERGANYGYTF
-	TRBV7-3	14	-	TRBJ2-6	TGTGCCAGCAGCCCGGCGGGCGGGGCCAACGTCCTGACTTTC	CASSPAGGANVLTF
-	TRBV2	13	-	TRBJ1-5	TGTGCCAGCAGTGGTTGGGGAAATCAGCCCCAGCATTTT	CASSGWGNQPQHF
-	TRBV5-1	15	-	TRBJ1-1	TGCGCCAGCAGCTTCTGGGATGCGAAGAACACTGAAGCTTTCTTT	CASSFWDAKNTEAFF
-	TRBV19	14	-	TRBJ1-1	TGTGCCAGTAGTCCATGGGTGTATGGCACTGAAACTTTCTTT	CASSPWVYGTETFF
-	TRBV15	14	-	TRBJ2-1	TGTGCCACCAGCAGCCCGAAGGAGGCGAATGAGCAGTTCTTC	CATSSPKEANEQFF
-	TRBV7-6	13	-	TRBJ1-6	TGTGCCAGCAGCTTCTCGGAGGATTCACCCCTCCACTTT	CASSFSEDSPLHF
-	TRBV19	14	-	TRBJ2-2	TGTGCCAGTAGTATATCCGGGGGCAACGGGGAGCTGTTTTTT	CASSISGGNGELFF
-	TRBV19	15	TRBD1	TRBJ1-1	TGTGCCAGTAGTATTAAGGGGGCAGGGAACACTGAAGCTTTCTTT	CASSIKGAGNTEAFF
once	TRBV9	12	-	TRBJ2-7	TGTGCCAGCAGCCAAAACAGGGACGAGCAGTACTTC	CASSQNRDEQYF
-	TRBV4-3	14	-	TRBJ1-5	TGCGCCAGCAGCCAAGTACAGGGCCATCAGCCCCAGCATTTT	CASSQVQGHQPQHF
many	TRBV10-3	16	-	TRBJ2-3	TGTGCCATCAGTGGGGGCAGGGTCGGCAGCACAGATACGCAGTATTTT	CAISGGRVGSTDTQYF
few	TRBV6-1	16	TRBD1	TRBJ1-1	TGTGCCAGCAGTGGCATACAGGGGGCGATGGACACTGAAGCTTTCTTT	CASSGIQGAMDTEAFF
-	TRBV19	15	-	TRBJ1-2	TGTGCCAGTAGTATTATGTCAGGGATGAACTATGGCTACACCTTC	CASSIMSGMNYGYTF
-	TRBV7-8	14	-	TRBJ1-1	TGTGCCAGCAGCCCACACCGGGCCTACACTGAAGCTTTCTTT	CASSPHRAYTEAFF
few	TRBV10-2	14	TRBD1	TRBJ1-2	TGCGCCAGCAGTGACCCGGGACAGGGTTATGGCTACACCTTC	CASSDPGQGYGYTF
-	TRBV7-3	13	-	TRBJ1-6	TGTGCCAGCAGCGAGTGGGGTGGTTCACCCCTCCACTTT	CASSEWGGSPLHF
-	TRBV7-8	13	TRBD1	TRBJ1-2	TGTGCCACCCTTCCACAGGGGTACTATGGCTACACCTTC	CATLPQGYYGYTF
-	TRBV5-1	14	TRBD1	TRBJ2-3	TGCGCCAGCAGCCTAGGACAGGGCCTAGATACGCAGTATTTT	CASSLGQGLDTQYF
once	TRBV20-1	14	TRBD2	TRBJ2-3	TGCAGTGCTACGACTAGCGGGATCGCAGATACGCAGTATTTT	CSATTSGIADTQYF
-	TRBV10-3	13	-	TRBJ1-2	TGTGCCATCAGTGAGGACAGCTCCTATGGCTACACCTTC	CAISEDSSYGYTF
-	TRBV7-3	13	TRBD1	TRBJ2-7	TGTGCCAGCAGCAGGGGGCCGTCCTACGAGCAGTACTTC	CASSRGPSYEQYF